The source of this T cell receptor beta chain is a study of early T cells in non-severe SARS-CoV-2 infection. Study at large: Sequencing of unsorted whole blood was done on bulk RNA, leaving chains unpaired. The study, taken as a whole, reports: In VDJdb matching, anti-spike CD8 responses were favored while private and CD4 specificities went missing.

This clonotype was recorded a few times. Its antigen remains unidentified. Looked up from germline, CDR1 is SNHLY and CDR2 is FYNNEI. The J segment lost 0 bases and the V segment lost 0 bases, leaving 3 bases of the junction unmatched. The CDR3 totals 16 residues. Individual cDNA molecules received unique molecular identifiers. TCRdb reprocessed the 5' RACE reads with MiXCR, giving one entry per CDR3 protein. The sample lists approximately 70,000 distinct CDR3 sequences; approximately 12% were seen once. This specimen consisted of whole blood, obtained at baseline. This chain joins TRBV2 and TRBJ2-7, with 9 bases matching TRBD1. The TCR comes from an adult who was a healthcare worker with PCR-confirmed SARS-CoV-2 infection or an uninfected control (not recorded which). The donor label of this sample is uncertain. CDR3 sequence: CASSEAGQGYSYEQYF. CDR3 DNA sequence: TGTGCCAGCAGTGAAGCGGGACAGGGTTACTCCTACGAGCAGTACTTC.